The clone carrying this TCR beta chain has at least ten counts. What it binds is unknown. From the 5' RACE reads, TCRdb called clonotypes with MiXCR, one entry per CDR3 protein. This sample yields tens of thousands of distinct CDR3 sequences, of which around 4% are seen a single time; about 5.7% belongs to the top ten. Described time point: longitudinal time-point 3. The source of the sample is a study of neurological immune-mediated disorders. Per the germline V gene, CDR1 is MDHEN and CDR2 is SYDVKM. The length of the CDR3 is 14 residues. Between the trimmed V and J ends, which lost 2 bases and 6 bases, there was a span of 14 bases. Study conclusions and caveats: It was the repertoires of 18 of 34 multiple sclerosis patients that phylogenetic grouping placed in one related-CDR3 cluster, which is a possible signature.

Input material: PBMCs. This chain joins TRBV28 and TRBJ2-7; D perhaps matches TRBD2 (6 bases). The receptor comes from a woman aged 55-75 years with multiple sclerosis. CDR3 DNA: TGTGCCAGCAGTTTAGCGCCCCAGGGAGGCGAGCAGTACTTC. Its translation: CASSLAPQGGEQYF.